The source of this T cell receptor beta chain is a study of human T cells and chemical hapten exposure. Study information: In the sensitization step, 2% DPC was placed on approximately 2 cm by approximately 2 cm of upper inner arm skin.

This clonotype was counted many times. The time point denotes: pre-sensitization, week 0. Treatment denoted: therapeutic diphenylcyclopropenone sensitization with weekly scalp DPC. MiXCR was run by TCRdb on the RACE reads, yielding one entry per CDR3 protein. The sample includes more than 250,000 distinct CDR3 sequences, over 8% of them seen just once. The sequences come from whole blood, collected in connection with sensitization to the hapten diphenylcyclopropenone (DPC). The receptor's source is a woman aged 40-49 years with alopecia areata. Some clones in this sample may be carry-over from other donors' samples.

As DNA, the CDR3 is TGTGCCAGCAGCGCAGGGGTTACGGCCCAGTACTTC. Translation gives CASSAGVTAQYF. V gene TRBV7-9 combines with J gene TRBJ2-5, with D perhaps TRBD1 (6 bases). The germline gives CDR1 SEHNR, CDR2 FQNEAQ (reference sequence). Trimming left V 5 bases short and J 9 bases short, with 13 bases between. The CDR3 is made up of 12 amino acids.